This TCR beta chain emerged from a study of CD8+ T cells in alopecia areata. Study information: It was oral tofacitinib, at 5 to 10 mg twice daily, that treated patients received. Study-wide results and caveats: Uncertainty about whether baseline CD8+ expansion is linked to response remains, with one nonresponder. Expanded CD8+ clones among the top 100, and scalp clonality, were significantly decreased by tofacitinib.

Investigators isolated RNA and reverse transcribed it into cDNA to act as the sequencing template. The repertoire was sequenced with immunoSEQ multiplex PCR; TCRdb's copy has only in-frame clones and lacks some. The sample consists of 200,000 to 250,000 clones, approximately 72% of them appearing once. Treatment specified: oral pan-JAK inhibitor, 5-10 mg twice daily. Lesional scalp punch biopsies and peripheral blood came from alopecia areata patients. A word on this clone: What it recognizes is unknown.

The germline V gene has CDR1 SQVTM and CDR2 ANQGSEA. The CDR3 has 12 amino acids. With 4 bases removed from V and 4 bases from J, the gap between germline ends came to 8 bases. Here the sequenced sample was CD4+ T cells sorted from blood, taken at approximately week 45, from a patient treated with tofacitinib. This sequence originates from a human donor with alopecia areata. The V and J genes are TRBV29-1 and TRBJ1-5; D possibly corresponds to TRBD1 (6 bases). The CDR3: CSVGTVNQPQHF. Here the CDR3 DNA reads TGCAGCGTTGGGACAGTAAATCAGCCCCAGCATTTT.